The T cell receptor (beta chain) under discussion was sequenced for a study of OX40 agonist ivuxolimab in advanced cancers. CDR3 length: 14 amino acids. Trimming shortened V by 3 bases and J by 11 bases, and 16 bases separated the two germline ends. Germline V lookup: CDR1 MGHRA, CDR2 YSYEKL. TCRdb's copy holds only in-frame clones and misses some; the assay was immunoSEQ multiplex PCR. This table holds almost 3,000 clones, 65% to 80% found once. This clone is a singleton in its sample. The clonotype comes from an adult with an advanced solid tumor such as melanoma, head and neck, liver or kidney cancer. The J gene is TRBJ1-4, the V gene TRBV4-1; no definite D call. This material consisted of CD4+ or CD8+ T cells sorted from blood, taken in a trial of the OX40 agonist ivuxolimab. In DNA form, the CDR3 reads TGCGCCAGCAGCCAGGCCAATTTGGACGGGAAACTGTTTTTT. Translating it yields CASSQANLDGKLFF.